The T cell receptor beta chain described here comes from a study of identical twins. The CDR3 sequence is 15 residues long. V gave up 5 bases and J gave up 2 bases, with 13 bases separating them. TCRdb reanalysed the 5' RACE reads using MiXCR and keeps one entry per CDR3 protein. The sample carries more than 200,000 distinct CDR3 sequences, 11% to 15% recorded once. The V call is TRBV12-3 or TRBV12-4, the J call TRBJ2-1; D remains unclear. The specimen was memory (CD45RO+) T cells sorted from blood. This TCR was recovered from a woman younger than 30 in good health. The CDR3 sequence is CASSSRPLPYNEQFF. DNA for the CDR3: TGTGCCAGCAGTAGCCGACCGTTACCCTACAATGAGCAGTTCTTC.